These 10 T cell receptor beta chains were sequenced from one sample in a study of OX40 agonist ivuxolimab in advanced cancers. TCRdb's table, derived via immunoSEQ multiplex PCR, lists solely in-frame clones and lacks some. The repertoire holds roughly 71,000 clones, with approximately 91% as singletons. The source material was CD4+ or CD8+ T cells sorted from blood, sampled in a trial of the OX40 agonist ivuxolimab. These receptors were obtained from an adult with an advanced solid tumor such as melanoma, head and neck, liver or kidney cancer.

The chain has TRBV6-5 and TRBJ2-7; no reliable D call. The V gene lost 9 bases and the J gene lost 0 bases, with 15 bases spanning the gap. This CDR3 has 14 residues. Per germline, CDR1 MNHEY and CDR2 SVGAGI. The CDR3 protein is CASHKATDSYEQYF. As DNA, the CDR3 is TGTGCCAGTCATAAAGCGACGGACTCCTACGAGCAGTACTTC.

The chain combines TRBV27 with TRBJ1-5, with D perhaps matching TRBD1 (5 bases). The CDR3 has 19 amino acids. Trimming stripped 3 bases from V and 0 bases from J, with 21 bases between. CDR1 and CDR2 from the germline V gene are MNHEY and SMNVEV (reference sequence). The CDR3 DNA reads TGTGCCAGCAGTTTCTCAGGGATTGGGTTTAATAATAGCAATCAGCCCCAGCATTTT. Protein: CASSFSGIGFNNSNQPQHF.

V usage is TRBV5-6 and J usage is TRBJ1-1; D remains unclear. V was pared by 0 bases and J by 1 base, with 1 base between. The CDR3 runs to 12 residues. Germline CDR1 reads SGHDT; CDR2 reads YYEEEE. CDR3 amino acids: CASSLANTEAFF. CDR3 in DNA: TGTGCCAGCAGCTTGGCGAACACTGAAGCTTTCTTT.

V and J are TRBV25-1 and TRBJ2-7; D uncertain. The length of the CDR3 is 14 residues. Between the trimmed V and J ends, which lost 4 bases and 3 bases, there was a span of 13 bases. Germline V gene sequence: CDR1 MGHDK, CDR2 SYGVNS. CDR3 DNA sequence: TGTGCCAGCAGTGGGACGGACGGTTTCTACGAGCAGTACTTC. Translating it yields CASSGTDGFYEQYF.

The genes are TRBV7-9 and TRBJ1-1; D gene uncertain. Trimming removed 2 bases from V and 6 bases from J, with 7 bases in between. CDR3 size: 12 residues. Germline CDR1 and CDR2: SEHNR and FQNEAQ (reference sequence). CDR3 coding DNA: TGTGCCAGCAGCTTAAGTGGGTCTGAAGCTTTCTTT. Translation: CASSLSGSEAFF.

The rearrangement joins TRBV13 to TRBJ2-3, with 8 bases lining up with TRBD2. J gave up 4 bases and V 5 bases, and 5 bases lay outside the gene matches. This CDR3 is built from 14 residues. In germline, CDR1 is PRHDT, CDR2 FYEKMQ (reference sequence). The CDR3 sequence: CASSTGLAADTQYF. CDR3 coding DNA: TGTGCCAGCAGCACCGGACTAGCCGCAGATACGCAGTATTTT. The full variable domain, in which reference TRBV13 and TRBJ2-3 provide the parts outside the CDR3, is AAGVIQSPRHLIKEKRETATLKCYPIPRHDTVYWYQQGPGQDPQFLISFYEKMQSDKGSIPDRFSAQQFSDYHSELNMSSLELGDSALYFCASSTGLAADTQYFGPGTRLTVL.

This clone was observed a handful of times. In DNA form, the CDR3 reads TGTGCCAGCAGCTTTGGGGGAGCGGCAGATACGCAGTATTTT. Protein sequence: CASSFGGAADTQYF. The chain combines TRBV11-2 with TRBJ2-3; D is perhaps TRBD1 or TRBD2 (5 bases each). The CDR3 is 14 residues long. Germline values: CDR1 SGHAT, CDR2 FQNNGV. V lost 3 bases to trimming and J lost 4 bases, with 11 bases between them.

V is TRBV11-2 and J is TRBJ2-7, with 9 nucleotides matching TRBD2. This CDR3 is 15 amino acids long. Germline-derived CDR1 and CDR2 are SGHAT and FQNNGV. V shed 5 bases, J shed 4 bases, and the junction held 9 bases outside the gene matches. The CDR3 reads CASSPSAGGEYEQYF. CDR3 coding DNA: TGTGCCAGCAGCCCCTCCGCGGGAGGGGAGTACGAGCAGTACTTC.

The rearrangement links TRBV27 to TRBJ1-2; a weak D match, TRBD1 (5 bases). Germline V gene lookup returns CDR1 MNHEY and CDR2 SMNVEV (reference sequence). The CDR3 is made up of 16 amino acids. Deletions cut 3 bases from V and 0 bases from J, with 14 bases between. The CDR3 reads CASSFTRRASNYGYTF. In DNA form, the CDR3 reads TGTGCCAGCAGTTTTACCCGCAGGGCTTCTAACTATGGCTACACCTTC.

The chain couples TRBV7-9 to TRBJ1-1; D is perhaps TRBD1 (5 bases). V dropped 4 bases and J dropped 0 bases, with 15 bases sitting between them. The CDR3 is made up of 16 amino acids. Germline V gene data show CDR1 as SEHNR and CDR2 as FQNEAQ (reference sequence). CDR3 bases: TGTGCCAGCAGCTGGGGCCGGGAATACATGAACACTGAAGCTTTCTTT. Protein product: CASSWGREYMNTEAFF. The complete variable domain, with remaining parts taken from reference TRBV7-9 and TRBJ1-1, reads DTGVSQNPRHKITKRGQNVTFRCDPISEHNRLYWYRQTLGQGPEFLTYFQNEAQLEKSRLLSDRFSAERPKGSFSTLEIQRTEQGDSAMYLCASSWGREYMNTEAFFGQGTRLTVV.